The 13 T cell receptor beta chains below all came from one sample that was sequenced in a study of cytomegalovirus exposure and HLA in healthy donors (dated 2017 in TCRdb). The library was made by the immunoSEQ multiplex PCR assay. A mixture of 60 forward primers for TCR Vbeta segments and 13 reverse primers for TCR Jbeta segments was used in the multiplex PCR. Not all clones reach the TCRdb copy of this immuneACCESS table, which keeps in-frame sequences only. Checked studies attribute under half of the gap to unresolved V genes and leave the rest unexplained. Across this sample there are 95,000 to 100,000 clones, with 65% to 85% seen only once. In total, the top ten clones hold 19% of the sample. The material sequenced was PBMCs. These receptors all come from a woman in her sixties or seventies in good health and CMV-seropositive.

The chain employs TRBV19 and TRBJ2-2, with 8 nucleotides matching TRBD1. This CDR3 is 15 amino acids long. Trimming at V came to 5 bases and at J to 4 bases, leaving 6 bases not matched to a gene. Per the germline V gene, CDR1 is LNHDA and CDR2 is SQIVND (reference sequence). The DNA for the CDR3 is TGTGCCAGTAGTTCCGGACAGGGCTTCACCGGGGAGCTGTTTTTT. Residues: CASSSGQGFTGELFF.

This clone appeared once. V gene TRBV28 combines with J gene TRBJ2-1; 11 nucleotides agree with TRBD2. The CDR3 runs 16 residues. Trimming removed 6 bases from V and 4 bases from J; junction bases left unmatched: 8. Germline V gene sequence: CDR1 MDHEN, CDR2 SYDVKM. The CDR3 nucleotides are TGTGCCAGCAGCCCCCTGGGGACTAGCGGATACAATGAGCAGTTCTTC. This encodes CASSPLGTSGYNEQFF.

The chain employs TRBV28 and TRBJ1-2; 7 bases line up with TRBD1. This CDR3 region has 13 residues. After removal of 6 bases from V and 4 bases from J, the junction contained 5 bases not matched to a gene. Germline values: CDR1 MDHEN, CDR2 SYDVKM. In DNA, the CDR3 is TGTGCCAGCAGGCGGGGACAGCCCTATGGCTACACCTTC. Protein sequence: CASRRGQPYGYTF.

V usage is TRBV5-6 and J usage is TRBJ1-2; D call uncertain. The germline V gene encodes CDR1 SGHDT and CDR2 YYEEEE. The CDR3 consists of 14 residues. The V gene lost 0 bases and the J gene lost 3 bases, with 9 bases spanning the gap. Here the CDR3 reads CASSLVSVDYGYTF. The CDR3 region has the DNA TGTGCCAGCAGCTTGGTGTCGGTAGACTATGGCTACACCTTC.

This chain uses TRBV11-2 with TRBJ2-7; TRBD1 is a possible D gene (5 bases). Germline V gene lookup returns CDR1 SGHAT and CDR2 FQNNGV. This CDR3 is 17 amino acids long. Deletions cut 5 bases from V and 0 bases from J, with 20 bases between. CDR3 DNA: TGTGCCAGCAGCCGAACCACAGGCCCATCATACTCCTACGAGCAGTACTTC. Protein product: CASSRTTGPSYSYEQYF.

This sequence joins TRBV28 and TRBJ2-1; 9 positions match TRBD2. This CDR3 spans 15 amino acids. The ends lost 5 bases at V and 2 bases at J; junction bases unmatched: 4. Looked up from germline, CDR1 is MDHEN and CDR2 is SYDVKM. The CDR3 here is CASSLRLAAYNEQFF. In DNA form, the CDR3 reads TGTGCCAGCAGTCTTAGACTAGCGGCCTACAATGAGCAGTTCTTC.

The chain employs TRBV9 and TRBJ2-1, with 7 bases fitting TRBD1. Germline V lookup: CDR1 SGDLS, CDR2 YYNGEE. The J segment lost 2 bases and the V segment lost 3 bases, leaving 5 bases of the junction unmatched. The length of the CDR3 is 15 residues. CDR3 sequence reads: CASSAQGDAYNEQFF. In DNA form, the CDR3 reads TGTGCCAGCAGCGCCCAGGGGGATGCCTACAATGAGCAGTTCTTC.

The V call is TRBV15, the J call TRBJ1-2; possible D gene TRBD1, 6 bases. Looked up from germline, CDR1 is LNHNV and CDR2 is YYDKDF (reference sequence). The CDR3 has 16 residues. V was pared by 2 bases and J by 4 bases, with 17 bases between. CDR3 protein: CATSRPGHTPLYGYTF. The CDR3 DNA follows: TGTGCCACCAGCAGACCGGGACACACTCCCCTCTATGGCTACACCTTC.

The chain is built from TRBV5-4 and TRBJ2-2, with TRBD1 matching over 7 bases. Germline values: CDR1 SGHNT, CDR2 YYREEE (reference sequence). CDR3 length equals 15 residues. Unmatched junction bases numbered 9, after V lost 5 bases and J lost 5 bases. The CDR3, as DNA: TGTGCCAGCAGACGAGACAGGGATTGGACCGGGGAGCTGTTTTTT. It codes for CASRRDRDWTGELFF.

V usage is TRBV18 and J usage is TRBJ2-1; D is perhaps TRBD1 (5 bases). There are 12 residues in the CDR3. V lost 1 base, J lost 8 bases, and 6 bases lay in between. Germline CDR1 reads KGHSH; CDR2 reads LQKENI. CDR3 region: CASSPQGYEQFF. The CDR3 DNA sequence: TGTGCCAGCTCACCACAGGGGTATGAGCAGTTCTTC. Looking up the rest from reference TRBV18 and TRBJ2-1 gives the full variable domain: NAGVMQNPRHLVRRRGQEARLRCSPMKGHSHVYWYRQLPEEGLKFMVYLQKENIIDESGMPKERFSAEFPKEGPSILRIQQVVRGDSAAYFCASSPQGYEQFFGPGTRLTVL.

This clone was seen a single time. This chain links TRBV6-5 with TRBJ2-5, with 8 bases matching TRBD2. CDR3 length: 14 residues. Trimming at V came to 6 bases and at J to 5 bases, leaving 8 bases not matched to a gene. Looked up from germline, CDR1 is MNHEY and CDR2 is SVGAGI. CDR3 coding DNA: TGTGCCAGCAGCTCTAGCGGGTTGGAGGAGACCCAGTACTTC. This codes for CASSSSGLEETQYF.

This clone was seen more than once but under ten times. This rearrangement joins TRBV7-3 to TRBJ2-2; 7 bases are shared with TRBD1. Losses at the gene ends were 3 bases for V and 1 base for J; bases not matched to a gene: 2. The V gene's germline CDR1 is SGHTA and CDR2 FQGTGA. The CDR3 covers 15 residues. The CDR3 DNA reads as TGTGCCAGCAGCTTGGACAGGTTGAACACCGGGGAGCTGTTTTTT. Encoded protein: CASSLDRLNTGELFF.

In DNA form, the CDR3 reads TGTGCCAGCAGCCCAGGGGACGTTGCAACTAATGAAAAACTGTTTTTT. Translating gives CASSPGDVATNEKLFF. V usage is TRBV7-9 and J usage is TRBJ1-4, with D tentatively TRBD1 (6 bases). This CDR3 is 16 amino acids long. The germline V gene has CDR1 SEHNR and CDR2 FQNEAQ (reference sequence). Trimming pared 5 bases from V and 0 bases from J, leaving 13 bases between.